This T cell receptor (beta chain) was obtained from a study of T cell changes during pregnancy in multiple sclerosis. Repertoires were generated with immunoSEQ multiplex PCR, while TCRdb's copy carries only in-frame clones and drops some. The table has approximately 33,000 clones, around 90% seen once. The CDR3 extends over 13 amino acids. The ends were cut back, 0 bases at V and 7 bases at J, with 7 bases in the middle. The V gene's germline CDR1 is SGHNT and CDR2 YYREEE (reference sequence). The sample was CD4+ T cells from peripheral blood mononuclear cells, taken in the first trimester of pregnancy. The TCR was taken from a female donor in good health, enrolled as a control in a pregnancy study. The chain joins TRBV5-4 to TRBJ2-2, with D tentatively TRBD2 (5 bases). The CDR3 here is CASSLDGDGELFF. CDR3 in DNA: TGTGCCAGCAGCTTGGACGGGGACGGGGAGCTGTTTTTT. Filled out from reference TRBV5-4 and TRBJ2-2, the complete variable domain reads ETGVTQSPTHLIKTRGQQVTLRCSSQSGHNTVSWYQQALGQGPQFIFQYYREEENGRGNFPPRFSGLQFPNYSSELNVNALELDDSALYLCASSLDGDGELFFGEGSRLTVL.